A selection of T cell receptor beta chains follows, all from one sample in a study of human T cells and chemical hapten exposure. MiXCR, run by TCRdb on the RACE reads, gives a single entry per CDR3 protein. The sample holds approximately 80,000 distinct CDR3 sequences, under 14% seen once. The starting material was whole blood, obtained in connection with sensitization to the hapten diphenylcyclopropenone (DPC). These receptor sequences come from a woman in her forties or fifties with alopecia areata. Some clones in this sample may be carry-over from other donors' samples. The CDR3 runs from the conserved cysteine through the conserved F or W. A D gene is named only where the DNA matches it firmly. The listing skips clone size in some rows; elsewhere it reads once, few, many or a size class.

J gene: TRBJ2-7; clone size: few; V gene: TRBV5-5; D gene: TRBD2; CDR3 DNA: TGTGCCAGCAGTCAGACTAGCGGGGCCCCCTACGAGCAGTACTTC; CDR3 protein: CASSQTSGAPYEQYF
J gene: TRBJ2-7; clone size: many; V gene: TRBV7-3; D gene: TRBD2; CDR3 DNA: TGTGCCAGCAGCTTAATGGCGGGAGTCCTGGGTGAGCAGTACTTC; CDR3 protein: CASSLMAGVLGEQYF
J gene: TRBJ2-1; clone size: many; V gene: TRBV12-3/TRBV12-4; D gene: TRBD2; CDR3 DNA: TGTGCCAGCAGTTTAGGGACTAGCGGGTTCGATGAGCAGTTCTTC; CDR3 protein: CASSLGTSGFDEQFF
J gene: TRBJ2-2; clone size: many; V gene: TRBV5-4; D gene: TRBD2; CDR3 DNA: TGTGCCAGCAGCTTGGGAGGGGCGGGAGTGGGCACCGGGGAGCTGTTTTTT; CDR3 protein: CASSLGGAGVGTGELFF
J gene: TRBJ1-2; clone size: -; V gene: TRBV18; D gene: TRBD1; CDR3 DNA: TGTGCCAGCTCAGACAGGGCGAACTATGGCTACACCTTC; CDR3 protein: CASSDRANYGYTF
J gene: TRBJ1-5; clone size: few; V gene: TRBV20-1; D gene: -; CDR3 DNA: TGCAGTGCTAGAGACAGTAGCAATCAGCCCCAGCATTTT; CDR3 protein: CSARDSSNQPQHF
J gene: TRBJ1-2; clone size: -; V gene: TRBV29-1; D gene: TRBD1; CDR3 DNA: TGCAGCGTTGCCGGGACAGGGTTCTATGGCTACACCTTC; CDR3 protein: CSVAGTGFYGYTF
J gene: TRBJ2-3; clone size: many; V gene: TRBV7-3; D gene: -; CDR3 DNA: TGTGCCAGCCGAGGGGATTACAGCACAGATACGCAGTATTTT; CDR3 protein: CASRGDYSTDTQYF
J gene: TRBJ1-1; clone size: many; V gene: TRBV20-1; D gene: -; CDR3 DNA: TGCAGTGCTAGCGGGGGTCAGGACACTGAAGCTTTCTTT; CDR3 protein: CSASGGQDTEAFF
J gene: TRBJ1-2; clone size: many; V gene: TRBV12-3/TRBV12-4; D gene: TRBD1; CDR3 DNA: TGTGCCAGCAGTCCCCGGGACAGGCCCCACTATGGCTACACCTTC; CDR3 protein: CASSPRDRPHYGYTF